This is a list of T cell receptor beta chains from one sample in a study of shared clonotypes between healthy human individuals. Method: immunoSEQ multiplex PCR; TCRdb's copy keeps in-frame clones and lacks some. Among about 1.5 million clones listed, roughly 96% were seen once. Sequenced input: naive CD4+ T cells sorted from blood. These receptors were taken from a man aged 25 to 45 in good health. Both conserved end residues are part of each CDR3. The D gene is left open where the match is weak. Only some rows state a clone size, as once, few, many or a class for expanded clones.

>TRBJ2-1|.|TRBV11-2|TRBD1
TGTGCCAGCAGCTTAGCCGGGACAGTAGGCCTAAATGAGCAGTTCTTC
CASSLAGTVGLNEQFF
>TRBJ2-7|.|TRBV28|TRBD2
TGTGCCACAGGGATGACTAGCGCTTCCTACGAGCAGTACTTC
CATGMTSASYEQYF
>TRBJ2-7|.|TRBV18|TRBD1
TGTGCCAGCTCAACGACAGGGCAGCACGAGCAGTACTTC
CASSTTGQHEQYF
>TRBJ1-2|once|TRBV28|.
TGTGCCAGCACCCTAGAGAGGGGTGTCGGCTACACCTTC
CASTLERGVGYTF
>TRBJ2-5|.|TRBV4-1|TRBD2
TGCGCCAGCAGCCAAGAATTCCTAGCGGGGGGGTGGGACCAGTACTTC
CASSQEFLAGGWDQYF
>TRBJ2-1|.|TRBV5-6|.
TGTGCCAGCAGCTCCGGGTCCTGGCCCTACAATGAGCAGTTCTTC
CASSSGSWPYNEQFF
>TRBJ2-7|.|TRBV10-3|.
TGTGCCTCAAAAACCGGGACGGTAGACTACGAGCAGTACTTC
CASKTGTVDYEQYF
>TRBJ2-5|.|TRBV5-1|TRBD2
TGCGCCAGCAGCGCCTATAGCGGGAGGGGGGAGACCCAGTACTTC
CASSAYSGRGETQYF
>TRBJ1-2|few|TRBV6-6|.
TGTGCCAGCAGGGGAGGGAACAGATGGGGCTACACCTTC
CASRGGNRWGYTF
>TRBJ2-7|.|TRBV19|.
TGTGCCAGTAGACCCGGGCAGGCCATCTCCTACGAGCAGTACTTC
CASRPGQAISYEQYF
>TRBJ2-3|.|TRBV7-6|.
TGTGCCAGCAGCTCCGGACAGAATATTGACACATATACGCAGTATTTT
CASSSGQNIDTYTQYF